These 20 T cell receptor beta chains were all obtained from the same sample, sequenced in a study of T cell responses to AZD1222 COVID-19 vaccine. Assay: immunoSEQ multiplex PCR; the TCRdb copy retains only in-frame clones and omits some. Seen here are some 100,000 clones, nearly 90% observed once, and the top ten hold roughly 15%. Sequencing used peripheral blood, obtained on day 0 of AZD1222 vaccination. The origin of the receptors is an adult in good health.

This clone was observed once. The rearrangement uses TRBV7-2 and TRBJ1-1; tentatively, D is TRBD1 (6 bases). Germline V gives CDR1 SGHTA, CDR2 FQGNSA. V lost 1 base and J 4 bases, leaving 25 bases between the germline ends. This CDR3 region has 19 residues. CDR3 sequence: CASSLGLSGRPRGVTEAFF. DNA of the CDR3: TGTGCCAGCAGCTTAGGTCTCTCGGGCAGACCAAGGGGGGTCACTGAAGCTTTCTTT. The whole variable domain, filled in from reference TRBV7-2 and TRBJ1-1, reads GAGVSQSPSNKVTEKGKDVELRCDPISGHTALYWYRQSLGQGLEFLIYFQGNSAPDKSGLPSDRFSAERTGGSVSTLTIQRTQQEDSAVYLCASSLGLSGRPRGVTEAFFGQGTRLTVV.

In this sample, this clone turned up once. The chain is built from TRBV7-8 and TRBJ1-2; weak D call: TRBD1 (5 bases). Germline V lookup: CDR1 SGHVS, CDR2 FQNEAQ. The CDR3 extends over 12 amino acids. V lost 5 bases and J lost 9, with 13 bases in between. CDR3 protein: CASSKDNYRYTF. The CDR3 region has the DNA TGTGCCAGCAGCAAGGACAATTACCGCTACACCTTC. The entire variable domain, with the rest obtained from reference TRBV7-8 and TRBJ1-2, is as follows: GAGVSQSPRYKVAKRGQDVALRCDPISGHVSLFWYQQALGQGPEFLTYFQNEAQLDKSGLPSDRFFAERPEGSVSTLKIQRTQQEDSAVYLCASSKDNYRYTFGSGTRLTVV.

The chain uses TRBV6-1 and TRBJ2-4, with D unresolved. The CDR3 length is 11 residues. Between the trimmed V and J ends, which lost 3 bases and 8 bases, there was a span of 5 bases. CDR1 and CDR2 (germline): MNHNS, SASEGT. The CDR3 DNA follows: TGTGCCAGCAGTGATAGGGACATTCAGTACTTC. It translates to CASSDRDIQYF.

The V and J genes are TRBV5-1 and TRBJ1-1; unclear D gene. The CDR3 consists of 14 residues. Per germline, CDR1 SGHRS and CDR2 YFSETQ. Trimming shortened V by 3 bases and J by 4 bases, and 13 bases separated the two germline ends. CDR3 loop: CASSSDPWSTEAFF. The CDR3 bases are TGCGCCAGCAGCTCCGACCCATGGAGCACTGAAGCTTTCTTT.

The chain combines TRBV28 with TRBJ2-5; 7 positions match TRBD1. The germline CDR1 and CDR2 sequences are MDHEN and SYDVKM. V trimming: 4 bases; J trimming: 2 bases; junction bases outside the gene matches: 4. The CDR3 spans 14 residues. Here the CDR3 DNA reads TGTGCCAGCAGTTGGGACAGAAGGCAAGAGACCCAGTACTTC. It yields the protein CASSWDRRQETQYF.

V is TRBV7-7 and J is TRBJ2-1, with TRBD2 matching over 10 bases. CDR1 and CDR2 from the germline V gene are SSHAT and FNYEAQ (reference sequence). Unmatched junction bases numbered 6, after V lost 3 bases and J lost 10 bases. The CDR3 covers 14 residues. CDR3: CASSLSGLAEEQFF. CDR3 DNA: TGTGCCAGCAGCTTGTCCGGACTAGCGGAAGAGCAGTTCTTC.

This clone was seen only once. The J gene is TRBJ1-5, the V gene TRBV27; D remains unclear. CDR3 size: 14 residues. Germline lookup yields CDR1 MNHEY and CDR2 SMNVEV (reference sequence). Trimming pared 0 bases from V and 4 bases from J, leaving 7 bases between. The CDR3 nucleotides read TGTGCCAGCAGTTTATCGTGGGGAAATCAGCCCCAGCATTTT. It yields the protein CASSLSWGNQPQHF.

The J gene is TRBJ1-2, the V gene TRBV18; 7 nucleotides match TRBD1. The CDR3 is 13 amino acids. J was trimmed by 6 bases and V by 3 bases; bases with no gene match: 4. Germline lookup yields CDR1 KGHSH and CDR2 LQKENI. Written as DNA, the CDR3 is TGTGCCAGCTCACCGCGACAGGGTAATGGCTACACCTTC. Protein sequence: CASSPRQGNGYTF. Based on the CDR3 plus reference TRBV18 and TRBJ1-2, the full variable domain is NAGVMQNPRHLVRRRGQEARLRCSPMKGHSHVYWYRQLPEEGLKFMVYLQKENIIDESGMPKERFSAEFPKEGPSILRIQQVVRGDSAAYFCASSPRQGNGYTFGSGTRLTVV.

The chain couples TRBV28 to TRBJ2-1; 12 nucleotides match TRBD2. The ends lost 8 bases at V and 6 bases at J; junction bases unmatched: 17. The CDR3 loop spans 18 amino acids. CDR1 and CDR2 (germline): MDHEN, SYDVKM. The CDR3 protein is CASRGLAGGQVLGNEQFF. The CDR3 DNA reads TGTGCCAGCCGGGGGCTAGCGGGGGGGCAAGTCCTCGGCAATGAGCAGTTCTTC.

The chain is built from TRBV11-3 and TRBJ2-7; possibly TRBD2 for D (5 bases). Germline assignment: CDR1 SGHNT and CDR2 YENEEA. Trimming left V 4 bases short and J 5 bases short, with 18 bases between. The CDR3 consists of 15 residues. The CDR3 DNA is TGTGCCAGCAGCTCACCGGTCGGGGTTCGGGACGAGCAGTACGTC. It is translated as CASSSPVGVRDEQYV.

This chain connects TRBV6-5 to TRBJ2-1; 11 bases fit TRBD2. CDR3 size: 16 residues. The ends lost 2 bases at V and 7 bases at J; junction bases unmatched: 7. The germline V gene has CDR1 MNHEY and CDR2 SVGAGI. Here the CDR3 reads CASSYHSGRAGNEQFF. The CDR3 bases are TGTGCCAGCAGTTACCATAGCGGGAGGGCCGGGAATGAGCAGTTCTTC.

The chain couples TRBV19 to TRBJ2-7; 8 bases fit TRBD2. Germline-derived CDR1 and CDR2 are LNHDA and SQIVND (reference sequence). This CDR3 has 13 amino acids. DNA of the CDR3: TGTGCTACCTCACGCGGGGGGTCCTACGAGCAGTACTTC. Its translation: CATSRGGSYEQYF. Looking up the rest from reference TRBV19 and TRBJ2-7 gives the full variable domain: DGGITQSPKYLFRKEGQNVTLSCEQNLNHDAMYWYRQDPGQGLRLIYYSQIVNDFQKGDIAEGYSVSREKKESFPLTVTSAQKNPTAFYLCATSRGGSYEQYFGPGTRLTVT.

The chain recombines TRBV2 with TRBJ2-7; the match to TRBD2 covers 8 bases. The CDR3 has 13 amino acids. Germline-derived CDR1 and CDR2 are SNHLY and FYNNEI. V was clipped by 6 bases and J by 4 bases; unmatched bases: 5. The CDR3: CASRFSGEYEQYF. As DNA, the CDR3 is TGTGCCAGCAGGTTTAGCGGGGAGTACGAGCAGTACTTC.

The rearrangement uses TRBV15 and TRBJ1-2, with 9 bases matching TRBD1. The germline V gene encodes CDR1 LNHNV and CDR2 YYDKDF (reference sequence). The CDR3 runs to 17 residues. V lost 1 base, J lost 4 bases, and 10 bases stayed unmatched. The CDR3 coding sequence is TGTGCCACCAGCAGAGTGGCCGGGACAGGGATTGGCTATGGCTACACCTTC. As protein: CATSRVAGTGIGYGYTF.

This chain uses TRBV12-3 or TRBV12-4 with TRBJ2-5; maybe TRBD2 (5 bases). V lost 3 bases and J lost 5, with 7 bases in between. The CDR3 runs to 12 residues. Written as DNA, the CDR3 is TGTGCCAGCAGTTTTTCGGGGGAGACCCAGTACTTC. Protein sequence: CASSFSGETQYF.

The chain employs TRBV7-2 and TRBJ1-1, with D hard to call. The V and J ends lost 3 bases and 7 bases respectively, with 12 bases between them. Germline V gene lookup returns CDR1 SGHTA and CDR2 FQGNSA. This CDR3 comprises 13 residues. The CDR3 loop is CASSFRWRVEAFF. In DNA, the CDR3 is TGTGCCAGCAGCTTTAGGTGGCGCGTTGAAGCTTTCTTT.

The chain carries TRBV28 and TRBJ1-6; tentatively, D is TRBD1 (5 bases). The CDR3 totals 15 residues. The V gene's germline CDR1 is MDHEN and CDR2 SYDVKM. Trimming took 3 bases from V and 9 from J, leaving 15 bases between them. The DNA for the CDR3 is TGTGCCAGCAGTTTGGGTCAGGGATGGGGTTCACCCCTCCACTTT. This sequence encodes CASSLGQGWGSPLHF.

A single count supports this clone. The rearrangement joins TRBV27 to TRBJ2-1; 7 positions match TRBD1. This CDR3 contains 15 residues. Losses at the gene ends were 5 bases for V and 4 bases for J; bases not matched to a gene: 8. Germline CDR1 and CDR2: MNHEY and SMNVEV (reference sequence). CDR3 region: CASSPPDRPYNEQFF. The CDR3, as DNA: TGTGCCAGCAGTCCCCCGGACAGGCCTTACAATGAGCAGTTCTTC.

The chain employs TRBV27 and TRBJ2-1; 8 bases are a match to TRBD2. CDR1 and CDR2 from the germline V gene are MNHEY and SMNVEV (reference sequence). The CDR3 loop spans 13 amino acids. J gave up 12 bases and V 6 bases, and 10 bases lay outside the gene matches. DNA for the CDR3: TGTGCCAGCAGCATTAGGGGCCGGGGGGGGCAGTTCTTC. This sequence encodes CASSIRGRGGQFF.

The chain joins TRBV6-5 to TRBJ1-4, with a weak D call TRBD1 (6 bases). The V end was cut by 6 bases, the J end by 11 bases, with 19 bases between. The CDR3 covers 14 residues. Looked up from germline, CDR1 is MNHEY and CDR2 is SVGAGI. CDR3 sequence reads: CASRGAASPGKLFF. DNA for the CDR3: TGTGCCAGCAGGGGGGCCGCCTCCCCTGGGAAACTGTTTTTT.